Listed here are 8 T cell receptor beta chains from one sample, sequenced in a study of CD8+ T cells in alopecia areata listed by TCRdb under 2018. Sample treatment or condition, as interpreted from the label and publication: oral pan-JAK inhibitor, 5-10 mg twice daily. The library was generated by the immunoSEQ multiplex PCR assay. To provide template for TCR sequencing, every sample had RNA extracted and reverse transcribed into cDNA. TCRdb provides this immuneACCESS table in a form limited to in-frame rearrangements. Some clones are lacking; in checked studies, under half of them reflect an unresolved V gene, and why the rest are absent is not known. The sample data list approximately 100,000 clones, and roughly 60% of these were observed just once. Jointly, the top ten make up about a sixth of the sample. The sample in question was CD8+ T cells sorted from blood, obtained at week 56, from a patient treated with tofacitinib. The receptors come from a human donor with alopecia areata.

CDR3 sequence (DNA): TGTGCCAGCAGTGAAGTGGGGGGGGGAAGCAATCAGCCCCAGCATTTT. Translation: CASSEVGGGSNQPQHF. V and J are TRBV2 and TRBJ1-5, with a weak D call TRBD1 (5 bases). Germline V gene data show CDR1 as SNHLY and CDR2 as FYNNEI. CDR3 size: 16 residues. The V gene lost 1 base and the J gene lost 1 base, with 11 bases spanning the gap.

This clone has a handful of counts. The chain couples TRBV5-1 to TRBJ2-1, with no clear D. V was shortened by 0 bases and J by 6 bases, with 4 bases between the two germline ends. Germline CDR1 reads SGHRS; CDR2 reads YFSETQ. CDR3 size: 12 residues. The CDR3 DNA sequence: TGCGCCAGCAGCTTGGCCCCCAATGAGCAGTTCTTC. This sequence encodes CASSLAPNEQFF.

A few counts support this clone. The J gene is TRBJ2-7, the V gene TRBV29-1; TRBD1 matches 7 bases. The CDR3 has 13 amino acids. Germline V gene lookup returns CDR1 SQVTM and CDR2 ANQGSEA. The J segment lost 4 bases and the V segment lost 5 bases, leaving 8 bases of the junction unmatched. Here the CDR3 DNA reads TGCAGCGTTACTCCGGGACAGACTTACGAGCAGTACTTC. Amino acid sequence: CSVTPGQTYEQYF.

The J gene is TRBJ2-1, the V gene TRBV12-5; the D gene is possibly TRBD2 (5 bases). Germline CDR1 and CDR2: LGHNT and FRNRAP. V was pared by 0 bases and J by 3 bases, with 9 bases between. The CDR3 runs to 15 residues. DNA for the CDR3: TGTGCTAGTGGTTTGGTACGAGGGTACTACAATGAGCAGTTCTTC. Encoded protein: CASGLVRGYYNEQFF. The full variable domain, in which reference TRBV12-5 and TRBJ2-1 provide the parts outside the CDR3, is DARVTQTPRHKVTEMGQEVTMRCQPILGHNTVFWYRQTMMQGLELLAYFRNRAPLDDSGMPKDRFSAEMPDATLATLKIQPSEPRDSAVYFCASGLVRGYYNEQFFGPGTRLTVL.

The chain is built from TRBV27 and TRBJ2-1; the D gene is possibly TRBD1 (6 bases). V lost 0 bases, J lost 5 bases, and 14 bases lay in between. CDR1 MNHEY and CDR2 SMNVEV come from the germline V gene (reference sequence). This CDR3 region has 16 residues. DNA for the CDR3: TGTGCCAGCAGTTTATCTGTTGGGGGCGCCCACAATGAGCAGTTCTTC. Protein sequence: CASSLSVGGAHNEQFF.

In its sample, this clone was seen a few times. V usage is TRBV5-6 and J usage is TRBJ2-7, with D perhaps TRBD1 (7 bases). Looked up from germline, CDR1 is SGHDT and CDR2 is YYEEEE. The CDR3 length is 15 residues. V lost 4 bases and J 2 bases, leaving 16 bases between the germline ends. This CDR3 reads CASSPDREDPYEQYF. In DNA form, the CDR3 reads TGTGCCAGCAGCCCTGACAGGGAGGACCCCTACGAGCAGTACTTC.

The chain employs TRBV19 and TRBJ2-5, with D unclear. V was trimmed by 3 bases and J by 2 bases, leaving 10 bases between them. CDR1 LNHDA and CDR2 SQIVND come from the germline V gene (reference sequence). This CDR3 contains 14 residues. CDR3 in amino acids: CASSISWVQETQYF. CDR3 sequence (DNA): TGTGCCAGTAGTATCTCATGGGTTCAAGAGACCCAGTACTTC. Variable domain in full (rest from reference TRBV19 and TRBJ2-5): DGGITQSPKYLFRKEGQNVTLSCEQNLNHDAMYWYRQDPGQGLRLIYYSQIVNDFQKGDIAEGYSVSREKKESFPLTVTSAQKNPTAFYLCASSISWVQETQYFGPGTRLLVL.

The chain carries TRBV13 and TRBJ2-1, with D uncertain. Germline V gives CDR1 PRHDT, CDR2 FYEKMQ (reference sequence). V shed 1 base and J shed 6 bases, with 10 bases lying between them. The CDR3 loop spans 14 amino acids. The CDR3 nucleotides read TGTGCCAGCAGCTTAGCCAGCCTCGGCAATGAGCAGTTCTTC. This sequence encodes CASSLASLGNEQFF.